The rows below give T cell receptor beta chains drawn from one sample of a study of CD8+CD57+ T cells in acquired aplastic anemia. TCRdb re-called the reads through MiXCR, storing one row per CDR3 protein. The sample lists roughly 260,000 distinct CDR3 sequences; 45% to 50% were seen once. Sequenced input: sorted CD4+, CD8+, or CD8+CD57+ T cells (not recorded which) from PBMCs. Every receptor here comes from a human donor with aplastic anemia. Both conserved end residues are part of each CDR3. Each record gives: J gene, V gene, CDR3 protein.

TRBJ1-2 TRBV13 CASSLLSSNYGYTF
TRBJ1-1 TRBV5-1 CASSLQGAREMNTEAFF
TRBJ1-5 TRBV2 CASSDFGRDDNQPQHF
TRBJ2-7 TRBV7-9 CASSLDGTEAQEQYF
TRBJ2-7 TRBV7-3 CASRTYSVGTASYEQYF
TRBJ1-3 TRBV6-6 CASRQDRNSGNTIYF
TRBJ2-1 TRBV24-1 CATSDLQSFYEQFF
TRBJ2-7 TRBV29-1 CSASGTSEYYEQYF
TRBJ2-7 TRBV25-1 CASSGSSGKVVDEQYF
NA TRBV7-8 CAGRRTGGYEQYF
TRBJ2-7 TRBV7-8 CASSLVTGVDEQYF
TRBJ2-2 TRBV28 CASRDTPRTENTGELFF
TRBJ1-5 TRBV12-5 CASGIDQPQHF
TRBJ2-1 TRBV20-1 CSARDLVGTSTYNEQFF
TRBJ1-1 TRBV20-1 CSAHSSLQGPEAFF
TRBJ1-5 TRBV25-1 CASSADRVNQPQHF
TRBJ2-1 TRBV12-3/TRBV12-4 CASAKGTGGNEQFF
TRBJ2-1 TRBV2 CARRSRTGLAGVGEQFF
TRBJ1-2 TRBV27 CASSEVGEGGYGYTF
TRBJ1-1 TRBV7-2 CASSLAPGTSTNTEAFF
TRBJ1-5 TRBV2 CASRPSMRGLQPQHF
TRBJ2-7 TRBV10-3 CAISASGGAYEQYF
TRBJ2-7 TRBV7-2 CASSFRQGGNEQYF
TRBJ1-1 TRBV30 CAWSGQGREAFF
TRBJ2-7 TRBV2 CASSESRRRSYEQYF
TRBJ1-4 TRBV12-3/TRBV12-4 CASSFQARGGEKLFF
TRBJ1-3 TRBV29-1 CSVGGGRNTIYF
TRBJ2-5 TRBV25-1 CASSTTVQETQYF
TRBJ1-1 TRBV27 CASIGTANTEAFF
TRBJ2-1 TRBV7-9 CASSSGGASYNEQFF
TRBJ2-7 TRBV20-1 CSARVRRQAYEQYF
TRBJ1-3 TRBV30 CAWTEAGNTIYF
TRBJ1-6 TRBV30 CAWSTPEYNSPLHF
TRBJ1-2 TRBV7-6 CASSSRQEPNYGYTF
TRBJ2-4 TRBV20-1 CSAPGLILAKNIQYF
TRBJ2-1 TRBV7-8 CASSSWADRVIFGSGATLKF
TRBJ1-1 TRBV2 CASVARTTEAFF
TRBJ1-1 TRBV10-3 CAISESVRGEAFF
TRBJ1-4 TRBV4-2 CASSQDGGTGNEKLFF
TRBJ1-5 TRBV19 CASSSSRSNSNQPQHF
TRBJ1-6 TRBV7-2 CASSLLAGQNSPLHF
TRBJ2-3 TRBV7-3 CASSPTIAGGSHNEQYF
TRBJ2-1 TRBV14 CASSQVGQGPNEQFF
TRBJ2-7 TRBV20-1 CSAGTSGYGQYF
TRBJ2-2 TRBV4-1 CAALQAGMDTGELFF
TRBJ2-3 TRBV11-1 CASSLSVYTDTQYF
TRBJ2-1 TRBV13 CASSWTGTGIYNEQFF
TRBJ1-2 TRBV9 CASSVGQGGGYTF
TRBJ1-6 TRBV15 CATSRGQGNPPLHF
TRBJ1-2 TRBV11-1 CASSLVLSDNYGYTF
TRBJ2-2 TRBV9 CASSRRGMTGAGELFF
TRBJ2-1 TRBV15 CATSKTGTSHNRLGYNEQFF
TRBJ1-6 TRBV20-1 CSARVVPDGDNSPLHF
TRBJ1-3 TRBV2 CASSGQNGNTIYF
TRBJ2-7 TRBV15 CATSRGLDPGEQYF
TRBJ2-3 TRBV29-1 CSADRGADTQYF
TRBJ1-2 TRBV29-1 CSVEVSEGRSSSYTF
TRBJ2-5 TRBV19 CASSISRAETQYF